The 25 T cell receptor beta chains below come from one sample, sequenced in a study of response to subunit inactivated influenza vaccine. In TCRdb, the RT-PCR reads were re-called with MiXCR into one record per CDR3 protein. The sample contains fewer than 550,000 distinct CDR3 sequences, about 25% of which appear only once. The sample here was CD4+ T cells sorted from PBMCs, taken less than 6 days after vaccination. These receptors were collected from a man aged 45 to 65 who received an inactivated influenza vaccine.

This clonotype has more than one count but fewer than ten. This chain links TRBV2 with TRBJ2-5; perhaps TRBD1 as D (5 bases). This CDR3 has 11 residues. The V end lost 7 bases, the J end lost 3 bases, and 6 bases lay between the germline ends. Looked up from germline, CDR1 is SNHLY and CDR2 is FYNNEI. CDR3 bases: TGTGCCAGCAAAGGGGAAGAGACCCAGTACTTC. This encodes CASKGEETQYF.

The CDR3 is CAIKTSGVETQYF. CDR3 DNA sequence: TGTGCCATCAAGACTAGCGGGGTAGAGACCCAGTACTTC. The V gene is TRBV12-3 or TRBV12-4, the J gene TRBJ2-5; 11 bases align to TRBD2. V shed 10 bases and J 4 bases; nucleotides not matched to a gene: 5. The CDR3 consists of 13 residues.

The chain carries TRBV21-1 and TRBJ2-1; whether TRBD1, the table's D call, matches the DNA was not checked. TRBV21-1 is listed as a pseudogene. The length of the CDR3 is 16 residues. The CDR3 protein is CASSKAWTEGYNEQFF. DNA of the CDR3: TGTGCCAGCAGCAAAGCGTGGACAGAAGGATACAATGAGCAGTTCTTC.

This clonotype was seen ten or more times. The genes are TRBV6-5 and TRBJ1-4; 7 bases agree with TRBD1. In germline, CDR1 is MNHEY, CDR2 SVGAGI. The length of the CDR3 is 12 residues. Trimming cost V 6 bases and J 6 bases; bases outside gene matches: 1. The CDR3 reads CASRTGDEKLFF. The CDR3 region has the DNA TGTGCCAGCAGAACAGGGGATGAAAAACTGTTTTTT.

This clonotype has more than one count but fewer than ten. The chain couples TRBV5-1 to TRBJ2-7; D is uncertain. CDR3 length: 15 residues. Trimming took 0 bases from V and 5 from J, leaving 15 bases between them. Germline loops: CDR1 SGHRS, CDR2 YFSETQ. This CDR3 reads CASSLDPVGVDEQYF. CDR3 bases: TGCGCCAGCAGCTTGGACCCAGTAGGTGTGGACGAGCAGTACTTC. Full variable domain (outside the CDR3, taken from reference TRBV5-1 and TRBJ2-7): KAGVTQTPRYLIKTRGQQVTLSCSPISGHRSVSWYQQTPGQGLQFLFEYFSETQRNKGNFPGRFSGRQFSNSRSEMNVSTLELGDSALYLCASSLDPVGVDEQYFGPGTRLTVT.

For the CDR3, the DNA is TGCGCCAGCAGCTTGCCCCTGCCCGGGACTACATCCGAGCAGTTCTTC. Protein: CASSLPLPGTTSEQFF. The chain joins TRBV5-1 to TRBJ2-1; the match to TRBD2 covers 7 bases. V dropped 1 base and J dropped 10; count of bases not matched to a gene: 14. The CDR3 consists of 16 residues. Germline lookup yields CDR1 SGHRS and CDR2 YFSETQ.

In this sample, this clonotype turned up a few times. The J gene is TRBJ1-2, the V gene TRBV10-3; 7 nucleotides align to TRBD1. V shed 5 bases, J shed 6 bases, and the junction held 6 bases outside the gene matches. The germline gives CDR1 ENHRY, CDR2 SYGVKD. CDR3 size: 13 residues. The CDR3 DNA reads TGTGCCATCAGTCTGACAGGGTACAATGGCTACACCTTC. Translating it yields CAISLTGYNGYTF.

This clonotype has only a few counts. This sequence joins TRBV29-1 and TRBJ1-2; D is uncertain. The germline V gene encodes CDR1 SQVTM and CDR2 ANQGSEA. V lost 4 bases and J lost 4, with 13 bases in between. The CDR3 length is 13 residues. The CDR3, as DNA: TGCAGCGTTGTCCTTGGGTTCGGCTATGGCTACACCTTC. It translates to CSVVLGFGYGYTF.

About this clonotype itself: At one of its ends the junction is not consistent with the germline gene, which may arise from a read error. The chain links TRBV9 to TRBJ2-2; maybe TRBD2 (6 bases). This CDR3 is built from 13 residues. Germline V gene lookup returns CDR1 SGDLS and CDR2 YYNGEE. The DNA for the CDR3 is TGTGCCAGCAGCCCAGACCGGCTCGGGGGGCTGTTTTTT. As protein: CASSPDRLGGLFF.

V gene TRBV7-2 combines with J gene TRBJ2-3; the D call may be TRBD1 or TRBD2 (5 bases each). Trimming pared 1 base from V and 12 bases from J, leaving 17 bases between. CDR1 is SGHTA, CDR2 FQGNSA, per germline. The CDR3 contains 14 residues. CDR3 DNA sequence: TGTGCCAGCAGCTTAGGGGGGTTGGGGGTCTCTCAGTATTTT. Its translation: CASSLGGLGVSQYF.

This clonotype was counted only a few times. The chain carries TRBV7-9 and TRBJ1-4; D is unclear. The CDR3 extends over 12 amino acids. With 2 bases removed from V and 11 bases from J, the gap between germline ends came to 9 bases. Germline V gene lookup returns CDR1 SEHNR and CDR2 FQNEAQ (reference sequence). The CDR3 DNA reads TGTGCCAGCAGCTTACACAAATCTAAACTGTTTTTT. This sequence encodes CASSLHKSKLFF.

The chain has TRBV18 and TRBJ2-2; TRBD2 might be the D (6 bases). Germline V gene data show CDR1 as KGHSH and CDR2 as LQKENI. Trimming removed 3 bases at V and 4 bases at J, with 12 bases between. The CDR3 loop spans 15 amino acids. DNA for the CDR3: TGTGCCAGCTCACCGGGGACTCGCGGCACCGGGGAGCTGTTTTTT. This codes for CASSPGTRGTGELFF.

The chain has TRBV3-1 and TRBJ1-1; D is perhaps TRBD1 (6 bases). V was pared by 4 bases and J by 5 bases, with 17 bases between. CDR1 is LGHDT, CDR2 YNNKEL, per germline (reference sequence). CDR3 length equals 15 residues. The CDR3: CASSLTGGRRTEAFF. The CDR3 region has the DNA TGTGCCAGCAGCCTGACAGGCGGAAGGCGGACTGAAGCTTTCTTT.

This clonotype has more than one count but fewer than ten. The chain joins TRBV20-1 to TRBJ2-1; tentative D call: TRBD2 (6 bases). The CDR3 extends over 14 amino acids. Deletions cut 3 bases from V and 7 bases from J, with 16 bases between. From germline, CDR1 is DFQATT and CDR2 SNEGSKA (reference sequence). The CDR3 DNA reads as TGCAGTGCTAGCGATCTTAACAGCGGGAATGAGCAGTTCTTC. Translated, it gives CSASDLNSGNEQFF.

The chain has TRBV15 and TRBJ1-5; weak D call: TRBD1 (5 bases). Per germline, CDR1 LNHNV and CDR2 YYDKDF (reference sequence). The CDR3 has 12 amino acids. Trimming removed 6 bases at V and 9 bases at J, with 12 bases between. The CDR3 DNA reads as TGTGCCACCAGGCTCCCGGGGGGGCCCCAGCATTTT. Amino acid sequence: CATRLPGGPQHF.

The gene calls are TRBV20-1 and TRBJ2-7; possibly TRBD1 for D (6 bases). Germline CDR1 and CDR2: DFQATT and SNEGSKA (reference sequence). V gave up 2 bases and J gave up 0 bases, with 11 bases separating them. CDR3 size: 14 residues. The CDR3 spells CSARPSGVSYEQYF. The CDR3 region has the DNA TGCAGTGCTAGACCCTCAGGGGTCTCCTACGAGCAGTACTTC.

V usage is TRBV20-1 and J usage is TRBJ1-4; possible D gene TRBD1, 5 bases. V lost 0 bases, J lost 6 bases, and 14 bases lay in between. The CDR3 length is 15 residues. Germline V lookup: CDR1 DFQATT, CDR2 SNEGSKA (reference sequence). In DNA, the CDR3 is TGCAGTGCTAGAGATCCGGGGCAGCCTTATGAAAAACTGTTTTTT. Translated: CSARDPGQPYEKLFF.

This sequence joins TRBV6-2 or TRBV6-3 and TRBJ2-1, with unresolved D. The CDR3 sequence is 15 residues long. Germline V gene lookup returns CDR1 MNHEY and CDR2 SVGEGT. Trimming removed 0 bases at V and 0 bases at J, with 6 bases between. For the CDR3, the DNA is TGTGCCAGCAGTTACTCGGCCCACTCCTACAATGAGCAGTTCTTC. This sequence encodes CASSYSAHSYNEQFF.

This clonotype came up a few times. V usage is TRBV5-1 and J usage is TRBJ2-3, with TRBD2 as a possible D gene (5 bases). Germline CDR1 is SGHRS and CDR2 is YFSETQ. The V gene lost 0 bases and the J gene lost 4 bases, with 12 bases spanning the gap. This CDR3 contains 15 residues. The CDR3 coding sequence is TGCGCCAGCAGCTTGGCCGCGAGGGCTGCAGATACGCAGTATTTT. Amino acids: CASSLAARAADTQYF. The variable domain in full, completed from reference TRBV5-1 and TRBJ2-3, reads KAGVTQTPRYLIKTRGQQVTLSCSPISGHRSVSWYQQTPGQGLQFLFEYFSETQRNKGNFPGRFSGRQFSNSRSEMNVSTLELGDSALYLCASSLAARAADTQYFGPGTRLTVL.

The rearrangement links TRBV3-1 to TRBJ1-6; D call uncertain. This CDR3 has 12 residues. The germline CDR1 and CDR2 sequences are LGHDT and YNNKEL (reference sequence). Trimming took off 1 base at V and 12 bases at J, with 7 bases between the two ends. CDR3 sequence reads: CASSQAEGPLHF. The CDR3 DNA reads TGTGCCAGCAGCCAAGCAGAGGGACCCCTCCACTTT.

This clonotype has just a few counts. CDR3 amino acids: CASSAGWSGANVLTF. The CDR3 DNA reads as TGTGCCAGCAGCGCAGGGTGGTCTGGGGCCAACGTCCTGACTTTC. The J gene is TRBJ2-6, the V gene TRBV3-1, with TRBD1 as a possible D gene (5 bases). There are 15 residues in the CDR3. V gave up 5 bases and J gave up 1 base, with 9 bases separating them. The germline gives CDR1 LGHDT, CDR2 YNNKEL (reference sequence).

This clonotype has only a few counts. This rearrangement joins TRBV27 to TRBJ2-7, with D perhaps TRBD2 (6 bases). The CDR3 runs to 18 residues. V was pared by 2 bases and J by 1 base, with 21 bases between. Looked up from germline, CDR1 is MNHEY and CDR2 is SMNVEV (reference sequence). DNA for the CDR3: TGTGCCAGCAGTTTACGAGGAACTACTAGCTCCCGATCCTACGAGCAGTACTTC. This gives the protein CASSLRGTTSSRSYEQYF.

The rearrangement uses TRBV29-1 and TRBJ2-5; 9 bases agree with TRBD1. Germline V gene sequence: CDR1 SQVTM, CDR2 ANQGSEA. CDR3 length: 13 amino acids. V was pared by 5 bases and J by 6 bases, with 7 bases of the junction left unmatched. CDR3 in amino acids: CSVPGQGLKTQYF. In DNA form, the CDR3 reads TGCAGCGTTCCGGGACAGGGATTGAAGACCCAGTACTTC.

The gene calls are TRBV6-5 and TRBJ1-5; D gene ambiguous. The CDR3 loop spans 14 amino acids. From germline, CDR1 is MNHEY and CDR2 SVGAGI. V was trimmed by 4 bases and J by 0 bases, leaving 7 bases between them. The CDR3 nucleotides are TGTGCCAGCAGTTCCCGGCATAGCAATCAGCCCCAGCATTTT. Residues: CASSSRHSNQPQHF.

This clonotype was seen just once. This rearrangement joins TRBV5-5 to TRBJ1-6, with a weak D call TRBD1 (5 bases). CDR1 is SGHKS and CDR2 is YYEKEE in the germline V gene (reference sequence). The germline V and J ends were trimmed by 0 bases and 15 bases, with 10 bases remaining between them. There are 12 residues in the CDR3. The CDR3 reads CASSLEVGRLHF. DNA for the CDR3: TGTGCCAGCAGCTTGGAGGTGGGGCGCCTCCACTTT.